This paragraph reports one T cell receptor (beta chain). Unique molecular identifiers tagged the TCRbeta library. Each CDR3 protein gets one entry after TCRdb re-called the PCR reads with MiXCR. Of roughly 500,000 distinct CDR3 sequences in the sample, less than 35% were seen once. Germline loops: CDR1 SGHTA, CDR2 FQGNSA. CDR3 size: 14 residues. V lost 0 bases and J 5 bases, leaving 11 bases between the germline ends. This sample was taken from a study of T-cell reconstitution after alpha-beta-depleted transplantation in children. The sample here was PBMCs from the stem cell graft donor, taken from the stem cell graft. This chain connects TRBV7-2 to TRBJ2-7; D remains ambiguous. This clonotype originated in a human donor who donated a stem cell graft to a child with aplastic anemia. The CDR3 DNA is TGTGCCAGCAGCTTAGCCCTAGTTGGAGACGAGCAGTACTTC. Amino acids: CASSLALVGDEQYF.